This section outlines one T cell receptor beta chain sequence together with its context. This sample was taken from a study of blood T cell repertoires in COVID-19. Looking at the study overall: Sites in the United States, Italy and Spain provided acute and convalescent COVID-19 samples. PBMCs, B-cell-depleted T cells, or T cells provided the cDNA or gDNA that made up the material.

Methods used by the authors: Reference gene primers were amplified, and this amplification served to estimate nucleated cell counts. Profiled with immunoSEQ multiplex PCR; TCRdb holds only in-frame clones, not every one. The V and J calls and the clone size are those of that table, but D and trimming were determined from the DNA. The table records 95,000 to 100,000 clones, 90% to 95% of them present only once. V was trimmed by 1 base and J by 9 bases, leaving 13 bases between them. Germline CDR1 is LGHNT and CDR2 is FRNRAP. The CDR3 covers 14 residues. The sequence derives from a man aged 45 to 65 with acute or convalescent COVID-19. This chain joins TRBV12-5 and TRBJ2-1; tentative D call: TRBD2 (5 bases). The sample was peripheral blood. CDR3 nucleotides: TGTGCTAGTGGTTTGGACGGGATCTCGGGTGAGCAGTTCTTC. It yields the protein CASGLDGISGEQFF.